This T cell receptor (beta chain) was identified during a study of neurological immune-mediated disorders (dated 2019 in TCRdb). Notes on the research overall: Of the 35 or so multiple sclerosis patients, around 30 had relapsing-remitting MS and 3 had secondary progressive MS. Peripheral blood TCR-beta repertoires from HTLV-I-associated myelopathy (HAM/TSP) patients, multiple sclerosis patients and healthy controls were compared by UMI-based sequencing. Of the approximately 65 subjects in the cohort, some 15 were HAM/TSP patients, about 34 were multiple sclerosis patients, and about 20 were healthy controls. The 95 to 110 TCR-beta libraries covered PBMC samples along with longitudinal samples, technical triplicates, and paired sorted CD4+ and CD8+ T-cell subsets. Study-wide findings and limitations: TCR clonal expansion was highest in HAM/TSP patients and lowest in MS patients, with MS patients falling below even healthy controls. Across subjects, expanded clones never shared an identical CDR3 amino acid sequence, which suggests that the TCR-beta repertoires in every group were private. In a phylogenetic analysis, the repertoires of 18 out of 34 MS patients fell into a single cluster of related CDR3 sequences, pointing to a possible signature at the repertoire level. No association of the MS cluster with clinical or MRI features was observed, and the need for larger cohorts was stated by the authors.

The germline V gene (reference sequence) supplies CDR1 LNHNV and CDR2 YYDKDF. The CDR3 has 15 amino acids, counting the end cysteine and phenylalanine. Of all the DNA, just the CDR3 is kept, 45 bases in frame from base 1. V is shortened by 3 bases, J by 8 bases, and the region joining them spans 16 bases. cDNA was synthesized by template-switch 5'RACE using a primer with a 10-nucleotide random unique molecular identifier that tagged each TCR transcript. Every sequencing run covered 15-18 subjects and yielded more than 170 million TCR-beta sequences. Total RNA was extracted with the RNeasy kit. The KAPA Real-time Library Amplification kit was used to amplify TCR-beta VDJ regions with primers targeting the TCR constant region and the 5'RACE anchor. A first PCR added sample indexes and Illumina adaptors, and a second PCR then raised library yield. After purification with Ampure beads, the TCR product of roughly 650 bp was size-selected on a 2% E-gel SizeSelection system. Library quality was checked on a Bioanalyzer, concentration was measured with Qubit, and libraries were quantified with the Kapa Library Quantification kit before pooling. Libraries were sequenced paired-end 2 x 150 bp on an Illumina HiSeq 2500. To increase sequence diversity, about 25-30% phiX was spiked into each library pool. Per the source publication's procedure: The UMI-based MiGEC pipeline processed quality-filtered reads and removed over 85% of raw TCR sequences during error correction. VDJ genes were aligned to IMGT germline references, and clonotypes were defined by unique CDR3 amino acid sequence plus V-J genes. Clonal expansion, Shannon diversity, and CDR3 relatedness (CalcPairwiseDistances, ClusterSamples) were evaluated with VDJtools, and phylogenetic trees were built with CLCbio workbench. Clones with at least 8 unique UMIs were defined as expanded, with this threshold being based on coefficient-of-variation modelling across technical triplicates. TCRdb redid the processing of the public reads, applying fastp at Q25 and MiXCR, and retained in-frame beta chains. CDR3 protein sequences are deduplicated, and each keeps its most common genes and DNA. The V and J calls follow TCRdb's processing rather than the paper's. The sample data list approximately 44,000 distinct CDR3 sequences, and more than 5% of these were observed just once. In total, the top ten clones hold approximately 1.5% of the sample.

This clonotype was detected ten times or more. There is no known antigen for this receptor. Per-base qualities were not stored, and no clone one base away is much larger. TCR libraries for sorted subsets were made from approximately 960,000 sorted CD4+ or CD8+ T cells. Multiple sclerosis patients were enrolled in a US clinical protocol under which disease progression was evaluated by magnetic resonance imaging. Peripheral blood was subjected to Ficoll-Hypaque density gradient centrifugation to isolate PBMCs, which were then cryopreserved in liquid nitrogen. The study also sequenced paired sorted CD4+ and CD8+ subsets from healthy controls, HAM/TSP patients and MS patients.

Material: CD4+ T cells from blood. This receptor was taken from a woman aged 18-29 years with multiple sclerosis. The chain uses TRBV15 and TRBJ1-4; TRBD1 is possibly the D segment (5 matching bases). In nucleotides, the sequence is TGTGCCACCAGCAGGGCGGACACTCGCTGGGAAAAACTGTTTTTT. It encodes CATSRADTRWEKLFF.